Presented here are 28 T cell receptor beta chains from one specimen sequenced in a study of cytomegalovirus exposure and HLA in healthy donors. A multiplex PCR was run with 60 Vbeta primers and 13 Jbeta primers. Method: immunoSEQ multiplex PCR; TCRdb's copy keeps in-frame clones and lacks some. The sample gives hundreds of thousands of clones, about 80% of which show up once; 1.5% to 2% is in the top ten. Sequences were obtained from PBMCs. The receptors derive from a male donor in good health and CMV-seronegative.

The chain combines TRBV7-2 with TRBJ1-1; D gene ambiguous. Looked up from germline, CDR1 is SGHTA and CDR2 is FQGNSA. This CDR3 comprises 14 residues. V lost 5 bases and J 3 bases, leaving 13 bases between the germline ends. The CDR3 protein is CASSQGGAHTEAFF. DNA of the CDR3: TGTGCCAGCAGCCAAGGAGGCGCCCACACTGAAGCTTTCTTT.

The chain couples TRBV30 to TRBJ2-7; possible D gene TRBD1, 6 bases. Germline V CDR1 and CDR2: GTSNPN, SVGIG (reference sequence). The length of the CDR3 is 13 residues. The V end lost 7 bases, the J end lost 4 bases, and 17 bases lay between the germline ends. CDR3 region: CAFTNREPYEQYF. The CDR3 DNA sequence: TGTGCCTTCACAAACAGGGAACCGTACGAGCAGTACTTC.

The rearrangement joins TRBV6-6 to TRBJ2-1; D unresolved. The CDR3 totals 12 residues. The V end was cut by 6 bases, the J end by 10 bases, with 13 bases between. CDR1 and CDR2 (germline): MNHNY, SVGAGI (reference sequence). CDR3 DNA sequence: TGTGCCAGCAGCCTAGGCCGCCTAGAGCAGTTCTTC. It codes for CASSLGRLEQFF.

This clone was detected only a few times. This same CDR3 is encoded by further DNA sequences in the sample. The chain combines TRBV5-1 with TRBJ2-7, with D possibly matching TRBD1 (6 bases). V dropped 0 bases and J dropped 1 base, with 8 bases sitting between them. This CDR3 region has 14 residues. Germline V lookup: CDR1 SGHRS, CDR2 YFSETQ. In DNA form, the CDR3 reads TGCGCCAGCAGCTTGGGACAGGTGTCCTACGAGCAGTACTTC. It translates to CASSLGQVSYEQYF.

This rearrangement joins TRBV27 to TRBJ1-3, with D tentatively TRBD1 (5 bases). Trimming removed 9 bases from V and 4 bases from J, with 13 bases in between. There are 13 residues in the CDR3. The germline gives CDR1 MNHEY, CDR2 SMNVEV (reference sequence). The DNA of the CDR3 is TGTGCCAGTCCGATGGGGGGGGGAAACACCATATATTTT. It codes for CASPMGGGNTIYF.

The V call is TRBV5-6, the J call TRBJ1-4, with D unclear. The V gene lost 3 bases and the J gene lost 5 bases, with 17 bases spanning the gap. Per the germline V gene, CDR1 is SGHDT and CDR2 is YYEEEE. CDR3 size: 16 residues. For the CDR3, the DNA is TGTGCCAGCAGCTCGGAACAGACGCGACCGAATGAAAAACTGTTTTTT. Translating gives CASSSEQTRPNEKLFF.

The CDR3 DNA reads TGTGCTAGTGGTTTGCCCCCTACAGGAGCCCAGCATTTT. Residues: CASGLPPTGAQHF. The gene calls are TRBV12-5 and TRBJ1-5, with D tentatively TRBD1 (5 bases). V was shortened by 2 bases and J by 11 bases, with 13 bases between the two germline ends. CDR3 length equals 13 residues. Germline assignment: CDR1 LGHNT and CDR2 FRNRAP.

CDR3 residues: CASSPWGPTGTGLSPLHF. The CDR3 coding sequence is TGCGCCAGCAGCCCCTGGGGCCCCACCGGGACTGGTCTCTCACCCCTCCACTTT. The chain uses TRBV5-1 and TRBJ1-6, with D possibly being TRBD1 (5 bases). Germline assignment: CDR1 SGHRS and CDR2 YFSETQ. V lost 4 bases, J lost 10 bases, and 27 bases lay in between. This CDR3 has 18 amino acids.

V and J are TRBV9 and TRBJ1-2; 11 bases are shared with TRBD1. J gave up 0 bases and V 0 bases, and 4 bases lay outside the gene matches. This CDR3 has 17 residues. Germline CDR1 and CDR2: SGDLS and YYNGEE. The CDR3 sequence: CASSVDRTGGTNYGYTF. Written as DNA, the CDR3 is TGTGCCAGCAGCGTAGATAGGACAGGGGGCACTAACTATGGCTACACCTTC.

V is TRBV5-1 and J is TRBJ2-7, with TRBD2 matching over 8 bases. Looked up from germline, CDR1 is SGHRS and CDR2 is YFSETQ. The length of the CDR3 is 15 residues. Losses at the gene ends were 0 bases for V and 1 base for J; bases not matched to a gene: 3. The CDR3 bases are TGCGCCAGCAGCTTGGATAGCGGGAATTCCTACGAGCAGTACTTC. It yields the protein CASSLDSGNSYEQYF.

Only a few counts were recorded for this clone. V gene TRBV18 combines with J gene TRBJ1-5; D is unresolved. The CDR3 runs 13 residues. Trimming removed 3 bases from V and 0 bases from J, with 3 bases in between. Germline loops: CDR1 KGHSH, CDR2 LQKENI. The CDR3 spells CASSPISNQPQHF. As DNA, the CDR3 is TGTGCCAGCTCACCTATTAGCAATCAGCCCCAGCATTTT.

A few counts support this clone. The chain uses TRBV7-9 and TRBJ2-3, with 11 bases identical to TRBD2. This CDR3 has 18 residues. Unmatched junction bases numbered 10, after V lost 1 base and J lost 4 bases. CDR1 and CDR2 (germline): SEHNR, FQNEAQ (reference sequence). The CDR3 DNA sequence: TGTGCCAGCAGCTTAGGTTCGGTAGCGGGGGGGCCGGCAGATACGCAGTATTTT. It is translated as CASSLGSVAGGPADTQYF.

The chain links TRBV27 to TRBJ2-7; 15 nucleotides line up with TRBD2. CDR1 MNHEY and CDR2 SMNVEV come from the germline V gene (reference sequence). V gave up 3 bases and J gave up 10 bases; unmatched junction bases: 4. This CDR3 spans 14 amino acids. CDR3 in DNA: TGTGCCAGCAGTTTTCGGACTAGCGGGGGGGAACAGTACTTC. It specifies CASSFRTSGGEQYF.

This sequence joins TRBV5-6 and TRBJ1-1; D uncertain. Deletions cut 4 bases from V and 5 bases from J, with 12 bases between. Germline V lookup: CDR1 SGHDT, CDR2 YYEEEE. The CDR3 consists of 13 residues. The CDR3 DNA follows: TGTGCCAGCAGCGCGGTTCAAGGAACTGAAGCTTTCTTT. It is translated as CASSAVQGTEAFF.

The chain joins TRBV4-3 to TRBJ2-1, with D possibly matching TRBD2 (5 bases). V shed 1 base and J shed 5 bases, with 18 bases lying between them. Germline values: CDR1 LGHNA, CDR2 YSLEER. The CDR3 has 17 residues. CDR3 sequence reads: CASSQGTNTGKDNEQFF. CDR3 nucleotide sequence: TGCGCCAGCAGCCAAGGTACCAACACGGGGAAGGACAATGAGCAGTTCTTC.

The chain recombines TRBV27 with TRBJ1-1, with unresolved D. Trimming removed 7 bases at V and 0 bases at J, with 9 bases between. Looked up from germline, CDR1 is MNHEY and CDR2 is SMNVEV (reference sequence). The CDR3 totals 13 residues. The DNA for the CDR3 is TGTGCCAGCACCCCGACTCTGAACACTGAAGCTTTCTTT. This gives the protein CASTPTLNTEAFF.

Only one count was recorded for this clone. The chain employs TRBV9 and TRBJ2-1; 9 bases match TRBD1. CDR3 length equals 15 residues. Germline V gene sequence: CDR1 SGDLS, CDR2 YYNGEE. The V segment lost 0 bases and the J segment 6 bases; nucleotides outside the gene matches: 4. The CDR3 nucleotides are TGTGCCAGCAGCGTAGGTGGGACAGGGTCCAATGAGCAGTTCTTC. As protein: CASSVGGTGSNEQFF.

In its sample, this clone was seen a few times. The same CDR3 can be traced to other DNA sequences in this sample. The rearrangement links TRBV5-1 to TRBJ2-7; 8 bases fit TRBD1. This CDR3 is built from 14 residues. Germline V gives CDR1 SGHRS, CDR2 YFSETQ. Germline trimming cut 0 bases from V and 1 base from J; bases unmatched to any gene: 0. CDR3 nucleotide sequence: TGCGCCAGCAGCTTGGGACAGGGGTCCTACGAGCAGTACTTC. This sequence encodes CASSLGQGSYEQYF.

This clone appeared a single time. This chain joins TRBV28 and TRBJ1-2, with D tentatively TRBD1 (5 bases). The germline gives CDR1 MDHEN, CDR2 SYDVKM. The CDR3 totals 13 residues. Trimming removed 0 bases at V and 13 bases at J, with 15 bases between. The CDR3 loop is CASSLWSLGGSTF. CDR3 in DNA: TGTGCCAGCAGTTTATGGTCTCTCGGGGGGTCCACCTTC.

J is TRBJ2-6 and V is TRBV5-4, with 8 bases identical to TRBD1. J lost 2 bases, V lost 4 bases, and 14 bases had no gene match. CDR3 length: 19 residues. From germline, CDR1 is SGHNT and CDR2 YYREEE (reference sequence). CDR3 loop: CASSKTGGPAGPGANVLTF. CDR3 bases: TGTGCCAGCAGCAAAACAGGGGGTCCAGCCGGGCCTGGGGCCAACGTCCTGACTTTC.

In this sample, this clone turned up once. The chain has TRBV7-2 and TRBJ2-5, with 7 bases that match TRBD1. Losses at the gene ends were 5 bases for V and 4 bases for J; bases not matched to a gene: 7. The germline V gene encodes CDR1 SGHTA and CDR2 FQGNSA. The CDR3 totals 14 residues. CDR3 in DNA: TGTGCCAGCAGCCCCCCAGGACAGGCAGAGACCCAGTACTTC. Translation: CASSPPGQAETQYF.

This chain links TRBV6-5 with TRBJ1-2, with 9 bases fitting TRBD1. The ends lost 4 bases at V and 8 bases at J; junction bases unmatched: 5. The germline gives CDR1 MNHEY, CDR2 SVGAGI. CDR3 length equals 13 residues. The CDR3: CASSWTGAGGYTF. The CDR3, as DNA: TGTGCCAGCAGTTGGACAGGGGCTGGGGGCTACACCTTC.

This rearrangement joins TRBV28 to TRBJ1-5, with TRBD1 as a possible D gene (6 bases). The CDR3 contains 17 residues. Trimming shortened V by 3 bases and J by 0 bases, and 15 bases separated the two germline ends. In germline, CDR1 is MDHEN, CDR2 SYDVKM. CDR3 bases: TGTGCCAGCAGTTTCACCAGGGGTGCGTTTAGCAATCAGCCCCAGCATTTT. It specifies CASSFTRGAFSNQPQHF.

A remark on this clone: A read error may produce the germline difference seen at one junction end. This rearrangement joins TRBV7-7 to TRBJ1-4; D remains ambiguous. The CDR3 has 14 amino acids. Germline V gives CDR1 SSHAT, CDR2 FNYEAQ (reference sequence). The CDR3 region is CASSKPGANEKLFF. The CDR3 bases are TGTGCTAGCAGCAAGCCGGGAGCAAATGAAAAACTGTTTTTT.

Only a few counts were recorded for this clone. This chain uses TRBV6-5 with TRBJ1-5, with D perhaps TRBD1 (5 bases). Trimming cost V 0 bases and J 6 bases, with 12 bases left between them. The CDR3 loop spans 15 amino acids. Per the germline V gene, CDR1 is MNHEY and CDR2 is SVGAGI. The CDR3 here is CASSYSGGEGQPQHF. CDR3 nucleotides: TGTGCCAGCAGTTACTCGGGAGGGGAGGGTCAGCCCCAGCATTTT.

The chain is built from TRBV7-3 and TRBJ2-2; 7 bases match TRBD1. CDR3 length: 16 amino acids. J was trimmed by 0 bases and V by 1 base; bases with no gene match: 2. CDR1 and CDR2 (germline): SGHTA, FQGTGA. The CDR3 DNA is TGTGCCAGCAGCTTAATGGGACAGTCGAACACCGGGGAGCTGTTTTTT. This sequence encodes CASSLMGQSNTGELFF.

This clone was recorded a few times. The chain carries TRBV16 and TRBJ1-4; a weak D match, TRBD1 (5 bases). The V gene lost 3 bases and the J gene lost 0 bases, with 14 bases spanning the gap. CDR1 is KGHSY and CDR2 is FQNENV in the germline V gene. The CDR3 is made up of 17 amino acids. The CDR3 loop is CASSHSGTGATNEKLFF. The CDR3 DNA reads as TGTGCCAGCAGCCACTCAGGCACGGGGGCAACTAATGAAAAACTGTTTTTT.

V gene TRBV30 combines with J gene TRBJ1-3; 9 bases are a match to TRBD1. CDR1 and CDR2 (germline): GTSNPN, SVGIG (reference sequence). Germline trimming cut 1 base from V and 3 bases from J; bases unmatched to any gene: 7. The CDR3 spans 16 residues. CDR3 sequence: CAWSGPGQGFGNTIYF. DNA of the CDR3: TGTGCCTGGAGTGGGCCGGGACAGGGATTTGGAAACACCATATATTTT.